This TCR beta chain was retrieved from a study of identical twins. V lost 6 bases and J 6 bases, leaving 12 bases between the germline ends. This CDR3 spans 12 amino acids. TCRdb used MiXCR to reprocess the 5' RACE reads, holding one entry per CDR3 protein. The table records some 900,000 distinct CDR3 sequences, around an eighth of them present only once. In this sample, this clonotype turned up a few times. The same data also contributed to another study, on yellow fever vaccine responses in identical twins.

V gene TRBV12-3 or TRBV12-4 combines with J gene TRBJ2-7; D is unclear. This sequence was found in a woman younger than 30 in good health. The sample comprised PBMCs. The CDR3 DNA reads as TGTGCCAGCAGCCTCCCTATTGGCGAGCAGTACTTC. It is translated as CASSLPIGEQYF.